This TCR beta chain was obtained from a study of T cell clones after liver transplantation. On the study more broadly: Immunosuppression withdrawal was tried within 2 years after liver transplantation in this trial. Post-transplant blood was tracked for graft-donor-reactive T cell clones identified in a pre-transplant mixed lymphocyte reaction.

Study observations and caveats: Donor-reactive sequences fell more than third party-reactive ones, suggesting partial deletion. In two subjects, few donor cells limited the measurable donor-reactive repertoire.

Germline V gives CDR1 MNHEY, CDR2 SMNVEV (reference sequence). V was pared by 6 bases and J by 3 bases, with 12 bases between. The CDR3 is made up of 14 amino acids. Clones were sequenced by immunoSEQ multiplex PCR, and TCRdb holds only the in-frame ones, with some missing. This table has some 33,000 clones, 90% to 95% appearing once. Comment on this clone: Its matching antigen is unknown.

The sequenced sample was CD8+ T cells from blood, obtained 12 months after liver transplant. The clonotype comes from a human patient who received a liver transplant. Some of the T cells may derive from the graft donor. V usage is TRBV27 and J usage is TRBJ2-1; TRBD2 is a possible D gene (5 bases). CDR3 sequence reads: CASRSGGGYNEQFF. DNA of the CDR3: TGTGCCAGCAGGAGCGGAGGAGGCTACAATGAGCAGTTCTTC.